This T cell receptor (beta chain) was observed in a study of PD-1 blockade in classical Hodgkin lymphoma (dated by TCRdb to the early 2020s). Concerning the study at large: To define a peripheral blood immune signature of response to PD-1 blockade in classical Hodgkin lymphoma, the study combined TCR beta sequencing with CyTOF. The investigation overall reported the following: Only a single clinical trial cohort was studied, and what caused the repertoire differences, possibly disease activity or prior therapy, remained undefined. Baseline TCR diversity was reported to be lower in newly diagnosed patients than in healthy donors and to be lower still in relapsed/refractory patients.

The V and J ends are trimmed by 3 bases and 4 bases, leaving 27 bases between them. The germline V gene (reference sequence) yields SEHNR for CDR1 and FQNEAQ for CDR2. The CDR3, from cysteine to phenylalanine, totals 19 residues. The entry retains the CDR3 DNA only, 57 bases that are in frame from base 1. Worth noting for this clone: It lacks a known antigen. Within one base of it there is no much larger clone, and no base qualities were kept.

Genomic DNA was isolated using the Qiagen DNeasy kit from unsorted PBMCs as well as from negatively selected CD4+ and CD8+ fractions. TCR beta CDR3 regions were subjected to amplification by immunoSEQ multiplex PCR with primers that anneal to V and J segments. A synthetic immune receptor repertoire was used to minimize amplification bias, and remaining bias was computationally removed after sequencing. On the authors' methods: Custom Python scripts were used to quantify repertoire diversity as the Shannon entropy index. Unsorted, CD4+ and CD8+ repertoires were analyzed separately, except in combined analyses where CD4+ and CD8+ sequences were merged in silico. TCRdb mirrors the immuneACCESS table, restricted to in-frame sequences. Some clones are absent from its copies; in checked studies, under half trace to an unresolved V gene, and the reason for the others is unknown. D and trimming come from the DNA, and the V and J calls and clone size come from that table. For this sample there are tens of thousands of clones; about 93% appear just once. Approximately 2.5% of the sample is held by the ten biggest clonotypes.

According to the study, the label for this sample's time point signals: newly diagnosed, previously untreated cHL patient sample. To serve as a comparison group for the relapsed/refractory trial patients, PBMCs were sequenced from patients with newly diagnosed, previously untreated classical Hodgkin lymphoma. After peripheral blood was drawn into 8 mL Vacutainer Cell Preparation Tubes, PBMCs were isolated by centrifugation and then cryopreserved. This chain is built from TRBV7-9 and TRBJ2-5; TRBD2 is possibly the D segment (6 matching bases). Sequenced input: peripheral blood mononuclear cells (PBMCs). This receptor was taken from a human donor with classical Hodgkin lymphoma. CDR3 protein: CASSFAPRAGEAWGETQYF. The nucleotides read TGTGCCAGCAGCTTTGCCCCCCGGGCCGGGGAGGCCTGGGGAGAGACCCAGTACTTC.